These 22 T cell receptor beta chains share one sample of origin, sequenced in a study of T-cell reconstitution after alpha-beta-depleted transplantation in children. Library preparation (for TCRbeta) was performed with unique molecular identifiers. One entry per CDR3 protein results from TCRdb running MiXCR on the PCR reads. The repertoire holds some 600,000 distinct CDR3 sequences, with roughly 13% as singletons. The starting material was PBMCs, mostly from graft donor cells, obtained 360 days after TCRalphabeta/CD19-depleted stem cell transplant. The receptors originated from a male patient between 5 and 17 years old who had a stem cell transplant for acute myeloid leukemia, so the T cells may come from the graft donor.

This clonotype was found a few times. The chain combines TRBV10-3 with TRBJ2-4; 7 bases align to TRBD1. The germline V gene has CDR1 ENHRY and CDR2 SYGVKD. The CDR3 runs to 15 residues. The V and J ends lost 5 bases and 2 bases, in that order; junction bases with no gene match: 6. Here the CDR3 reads CAISPYRGPKNIQYF. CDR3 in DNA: TGTGCCATCAGTCCGTACAGGGGACCCAAAAACATTCAGTACTTC.

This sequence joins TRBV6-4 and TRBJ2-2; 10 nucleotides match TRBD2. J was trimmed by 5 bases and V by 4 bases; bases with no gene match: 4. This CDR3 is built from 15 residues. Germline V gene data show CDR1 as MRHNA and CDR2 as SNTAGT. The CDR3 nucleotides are TGTGCCAGCAGTGTCCTAGCGGGAGTTACCGGGGAGCTGTTTTTT. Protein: CASSVLAGVTGELFF.

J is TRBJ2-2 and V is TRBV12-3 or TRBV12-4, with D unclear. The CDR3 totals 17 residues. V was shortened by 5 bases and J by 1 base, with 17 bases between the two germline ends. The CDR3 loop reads CASSPITGSVNTGELFF. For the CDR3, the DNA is TGTGCCAGCAGTCCAATCACCGGGTCGGTGAACACCGGGGAGCTGTTTTTT.

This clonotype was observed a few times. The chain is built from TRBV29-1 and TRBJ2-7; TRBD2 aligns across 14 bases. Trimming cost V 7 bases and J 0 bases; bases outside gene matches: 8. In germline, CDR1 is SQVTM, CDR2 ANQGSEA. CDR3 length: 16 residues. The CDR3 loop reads CSAGTSGSLSSYEQYF. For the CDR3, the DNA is TGCAGCGCTGGGACTAGCGGGAGCCTTAGCTCCTACGAGCAGTACTTC.

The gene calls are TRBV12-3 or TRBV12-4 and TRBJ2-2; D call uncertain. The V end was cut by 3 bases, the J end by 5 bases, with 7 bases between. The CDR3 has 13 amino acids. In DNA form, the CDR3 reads TGTGCCAGCAGTTTTCCGTGGACCGGGGAGCTGTTTTTT. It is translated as CASSFPWTGELFF.

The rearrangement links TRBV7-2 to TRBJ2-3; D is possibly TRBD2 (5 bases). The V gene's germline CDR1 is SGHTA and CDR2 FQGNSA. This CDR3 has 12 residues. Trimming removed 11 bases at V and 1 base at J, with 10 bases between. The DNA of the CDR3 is TGTGCCGGTGACTACGGCACAGATACGCAGTATTTT. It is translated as CAGDYGTDTQYF. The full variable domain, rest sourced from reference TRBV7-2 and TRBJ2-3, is GAGVSQSPSNKVTEKGKDVELRCDPISGHTALYWYRQSLGQGLEFLIYFQGNSAPDKSGLPSDRFSAERTGGSVSTLTIQRTQQEDSAVYLCAGDYGTDTQYFGPGTRLTVL.

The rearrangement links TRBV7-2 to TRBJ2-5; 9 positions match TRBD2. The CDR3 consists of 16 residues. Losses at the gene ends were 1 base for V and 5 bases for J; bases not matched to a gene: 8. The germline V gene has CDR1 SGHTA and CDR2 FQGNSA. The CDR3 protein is CASSLVAGGRRETQYF. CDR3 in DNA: TGTGCCAGCAGCTTAGTGGCGGGAGGGAGGAGGGAGACCCAGTACTTC.

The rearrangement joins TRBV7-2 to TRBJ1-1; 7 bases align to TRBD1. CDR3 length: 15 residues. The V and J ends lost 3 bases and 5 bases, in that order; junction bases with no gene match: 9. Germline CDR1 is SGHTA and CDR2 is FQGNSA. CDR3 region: CASSFGARGRTEAFF. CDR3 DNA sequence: TGTGCCAGCAGCTTTGGGGCCAGGGGGAGGACTGAAGCTTTCTTT.

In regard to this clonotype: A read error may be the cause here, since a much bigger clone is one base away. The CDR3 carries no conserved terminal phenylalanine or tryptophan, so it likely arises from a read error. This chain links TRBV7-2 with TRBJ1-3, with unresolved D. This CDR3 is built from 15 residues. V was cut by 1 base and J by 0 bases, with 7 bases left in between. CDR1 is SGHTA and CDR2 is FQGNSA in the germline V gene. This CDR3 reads CASSLVDFSGNTIYC. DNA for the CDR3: TGTGCCAGCAGCTTAGTTGACTTCTCTGGAAACACCATATATTGT.

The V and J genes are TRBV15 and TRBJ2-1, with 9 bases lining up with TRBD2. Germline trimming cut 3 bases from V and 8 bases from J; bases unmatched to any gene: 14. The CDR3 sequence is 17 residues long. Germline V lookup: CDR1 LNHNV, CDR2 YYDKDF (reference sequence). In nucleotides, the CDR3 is TGTGCCACCAGCAGTATAGGCGGGAGGGAGTTTGGGGATGAGCAGTTCTTC. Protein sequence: CATSSIGGREFGDEQFF.

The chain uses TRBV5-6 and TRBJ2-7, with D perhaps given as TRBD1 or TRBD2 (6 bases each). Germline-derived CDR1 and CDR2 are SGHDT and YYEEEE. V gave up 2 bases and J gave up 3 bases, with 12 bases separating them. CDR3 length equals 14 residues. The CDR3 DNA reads TGTGCCAGCAGCTTCGGGGGCGAAAACTACGAGCAGTACTTC. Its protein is CASSFGGENYEQYF.

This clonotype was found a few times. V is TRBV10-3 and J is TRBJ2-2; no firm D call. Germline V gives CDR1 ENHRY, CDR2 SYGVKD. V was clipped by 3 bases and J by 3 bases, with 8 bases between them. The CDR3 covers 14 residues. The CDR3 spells CAISDPGYTGELFF. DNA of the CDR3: TGTGCCATCAGTGACCCAGGATACACCGGGGAGCTGTTTTTT.

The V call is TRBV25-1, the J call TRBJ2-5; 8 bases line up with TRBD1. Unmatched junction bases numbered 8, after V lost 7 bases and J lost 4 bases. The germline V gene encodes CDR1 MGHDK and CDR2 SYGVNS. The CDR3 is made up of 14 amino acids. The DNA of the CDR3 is TGTGCCAGCAACTCCGGACAGGGCCCAGAGACCCAGTACTTC. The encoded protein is CASNSGQGPETQYF.

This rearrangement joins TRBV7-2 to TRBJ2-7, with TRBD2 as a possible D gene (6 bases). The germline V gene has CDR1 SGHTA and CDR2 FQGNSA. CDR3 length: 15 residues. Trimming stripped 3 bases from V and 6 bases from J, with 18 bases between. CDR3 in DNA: TGTGCCAGCAGCTTCGGCATAGCTGGAGGGGCCGAGCAGTACTTC. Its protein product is CASSFGIAGGAEQYF.

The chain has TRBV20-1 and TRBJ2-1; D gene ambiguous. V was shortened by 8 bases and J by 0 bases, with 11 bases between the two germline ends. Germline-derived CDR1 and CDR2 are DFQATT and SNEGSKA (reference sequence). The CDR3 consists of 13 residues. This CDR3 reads CSQSASSYNEQFF. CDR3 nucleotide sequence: TGCAGTCAGAGTGCAAGCTCCTACAATGAGCAGTTCTTC.

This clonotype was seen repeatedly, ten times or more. This chain's CDR3 is CASSSTSGSFEQFF. The CDR3 DNA follows: TGTGCCAGCAGCTCGACTAGCGGGAGCTTTGAGCAGTTCTTC. V gene TRBV7-3 combines with J gene TRBJ2-1, with 12 nucleotides matching TRBD2. The CDR3 consists of 14 residues. V lost 4 bases, J lost 9 bases, and 4 bases stayed unmatched. Germline lookup yields CDR1 SGHTA and CDR2 FQGTGA.

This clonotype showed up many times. The CDR3 loop reads CASRRGYSNQPQHF. CDR3 bases: TGTGCCAGCCGTCGGGGATATAGCAATCAGCCCCAGCATTTT. The chain recombines TRBV12-3 or TRBV12-4 with TRBJ1-5; the D is unclear. The CDR3 covers 14 residues. The germline V and J ends were trimmed by 8 bases and 0 bases, with 11 bases remaining between them.

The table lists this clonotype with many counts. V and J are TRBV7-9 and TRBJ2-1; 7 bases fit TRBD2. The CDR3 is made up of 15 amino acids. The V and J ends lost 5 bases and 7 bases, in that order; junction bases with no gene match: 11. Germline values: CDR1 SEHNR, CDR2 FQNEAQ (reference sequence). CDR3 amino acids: CASSARLAVGNEQFF. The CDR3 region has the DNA TGTGCCAGCAGCGCGAGGCTAGCGGTGGGGAATGAGCAGTTCTTC.

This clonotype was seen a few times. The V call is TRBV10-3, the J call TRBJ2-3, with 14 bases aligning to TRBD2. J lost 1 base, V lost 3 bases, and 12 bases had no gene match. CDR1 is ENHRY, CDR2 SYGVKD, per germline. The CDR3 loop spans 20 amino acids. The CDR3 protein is CAISDRGLAGVSRGTDTQYF. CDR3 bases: TGTGCCATCAGTGATCGGGGACTAGCGGGAGTAAGCCGAGGCACAGATACGCAGTATTTT.

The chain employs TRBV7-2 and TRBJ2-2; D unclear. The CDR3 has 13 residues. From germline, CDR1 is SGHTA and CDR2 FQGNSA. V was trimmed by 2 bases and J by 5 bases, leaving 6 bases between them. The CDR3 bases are TGTGCCAGCAGCTTATATAGGACCGGGGAGCTGTTTTTT. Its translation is CASSLYRTGELFF.

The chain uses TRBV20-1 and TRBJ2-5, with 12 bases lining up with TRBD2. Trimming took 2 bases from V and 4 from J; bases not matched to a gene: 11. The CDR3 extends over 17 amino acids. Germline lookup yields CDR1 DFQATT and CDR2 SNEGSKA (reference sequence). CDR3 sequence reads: CSARRLAGGKGGETQYF. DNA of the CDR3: TGCAGTGCTAGACGCCTAGCGGGAGGGAAGGGTGGAGAGACCCAGTACTTC.

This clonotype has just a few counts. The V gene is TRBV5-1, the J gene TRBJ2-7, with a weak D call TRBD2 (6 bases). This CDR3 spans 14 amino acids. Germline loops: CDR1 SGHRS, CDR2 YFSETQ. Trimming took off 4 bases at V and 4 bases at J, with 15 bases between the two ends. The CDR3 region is CASSTKTRWYEQYF. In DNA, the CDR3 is TGCGCCAGCAGCACGAAGACTAGGTGGTACGAGCAGTACTTC. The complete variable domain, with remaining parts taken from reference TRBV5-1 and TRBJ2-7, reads KAGVTQTPRYLIKTRGQQVTLSCSPISGHRSVSWYQQTPGQGLQFLFEYFSETQRNKGNFPGRFSGRQFSNSRSEMNVSTLELGDSALYLCASSTKTRWYEQYFGPGTRLTVT.